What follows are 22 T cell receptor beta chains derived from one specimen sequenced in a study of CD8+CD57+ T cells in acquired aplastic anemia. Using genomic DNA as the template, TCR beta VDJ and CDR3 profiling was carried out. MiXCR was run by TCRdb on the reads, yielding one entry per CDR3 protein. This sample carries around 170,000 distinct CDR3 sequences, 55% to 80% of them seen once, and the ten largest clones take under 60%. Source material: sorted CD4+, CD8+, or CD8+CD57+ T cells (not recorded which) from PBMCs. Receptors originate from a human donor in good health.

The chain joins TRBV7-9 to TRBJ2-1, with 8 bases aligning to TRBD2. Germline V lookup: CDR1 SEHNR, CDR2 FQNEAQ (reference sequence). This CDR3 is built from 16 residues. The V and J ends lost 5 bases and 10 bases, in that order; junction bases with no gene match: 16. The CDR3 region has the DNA TGTGCCAGCAGCACTCTCGCGGGAGGCCGGGACCCAGAGCAGTTCTTC. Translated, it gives CASSTLAGGRDPEQFF. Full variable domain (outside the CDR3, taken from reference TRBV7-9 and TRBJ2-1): DTGVSQNPRHKITKRGQNVTFRCDPISEHNRLYWYRQTLGQGPEFLTYFQNEAQLEKSRLLSDRFSAERPKGSFSTLEIQRTEQGDSAMYLCASSTLAGGRDPEQFFGPGTRLTVL.

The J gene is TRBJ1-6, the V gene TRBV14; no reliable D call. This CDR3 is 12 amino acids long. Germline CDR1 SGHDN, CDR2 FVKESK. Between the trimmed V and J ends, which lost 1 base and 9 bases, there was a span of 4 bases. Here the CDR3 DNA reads TGTGCCAGCAGCCAAGGGAGTTCACCCCTCCACTTT. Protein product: CASSQGSSPLHF.

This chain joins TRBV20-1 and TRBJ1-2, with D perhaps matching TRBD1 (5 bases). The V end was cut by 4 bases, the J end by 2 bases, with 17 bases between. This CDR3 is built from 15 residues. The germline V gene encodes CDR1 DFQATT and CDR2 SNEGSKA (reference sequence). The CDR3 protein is CSATDRLTANYGYTF. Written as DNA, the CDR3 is TGCAGTGCTACCGACCGTTTGACAGCGAACTATGGCTACACCTTC.

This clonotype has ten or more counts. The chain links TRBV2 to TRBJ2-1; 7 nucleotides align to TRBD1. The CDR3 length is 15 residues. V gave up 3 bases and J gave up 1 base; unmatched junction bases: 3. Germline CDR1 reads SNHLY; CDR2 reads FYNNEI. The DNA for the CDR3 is TGTGCCAGCAGTGACGACAGGGAATCCTACAATGAGCAGTTCTTC. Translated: CASSDDRESYNEQFF. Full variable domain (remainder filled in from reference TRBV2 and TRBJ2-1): EPEVTQTPSHQVTQMGQEVILRCVPISNHLYFYWYRQILGQKVEFLVSFYNNEISEKSEIFDDQFSVERPDGSNFTLKIRSTKLEDSAMYFCASSDDRESYNEQFFGPGTRLTVL.

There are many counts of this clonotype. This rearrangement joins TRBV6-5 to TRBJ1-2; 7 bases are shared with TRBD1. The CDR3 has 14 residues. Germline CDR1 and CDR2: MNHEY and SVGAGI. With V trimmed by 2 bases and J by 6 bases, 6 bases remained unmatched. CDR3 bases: TGTGCCAGCAGTTACACAGGGGAGGCGGATGGCTACACCTTC. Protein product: CASSYTGEADGYTF.

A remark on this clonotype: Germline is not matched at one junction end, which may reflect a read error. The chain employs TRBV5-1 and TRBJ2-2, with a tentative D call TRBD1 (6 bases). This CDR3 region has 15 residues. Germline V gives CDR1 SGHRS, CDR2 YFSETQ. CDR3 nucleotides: TGCGCCAGCAGCTTATTGACAGGTCGGACCGAGGAGCTGTTTTTT. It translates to CASSLLTGRTEELFF.

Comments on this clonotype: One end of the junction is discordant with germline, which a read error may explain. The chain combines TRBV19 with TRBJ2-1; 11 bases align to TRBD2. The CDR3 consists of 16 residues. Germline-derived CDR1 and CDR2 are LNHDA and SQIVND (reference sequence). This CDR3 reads CASSLSGTSGYNERLF. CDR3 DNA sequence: TGTGCCAGTAGTCTTTCCGGGACTAGCGGTTACAATGAGCGGCTCTTC.

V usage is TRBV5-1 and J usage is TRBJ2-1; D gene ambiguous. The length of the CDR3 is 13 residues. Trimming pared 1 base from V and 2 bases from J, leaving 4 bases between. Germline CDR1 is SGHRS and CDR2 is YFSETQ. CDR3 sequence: CASSLPTYNEQFF. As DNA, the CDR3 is TGCGCCAGCAGCTTGCCAACCTACAATGAGCAGTTCTTC.

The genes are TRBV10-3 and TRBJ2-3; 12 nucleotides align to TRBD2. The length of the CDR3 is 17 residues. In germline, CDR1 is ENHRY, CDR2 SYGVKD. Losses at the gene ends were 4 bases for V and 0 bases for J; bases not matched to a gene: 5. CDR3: CAISGPSGGGSTDTQYF. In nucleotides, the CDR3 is TGTGCCATCAGTGGGCCTAGCGGGGGGGGAAGCACAGATACGCAGTATTTT.

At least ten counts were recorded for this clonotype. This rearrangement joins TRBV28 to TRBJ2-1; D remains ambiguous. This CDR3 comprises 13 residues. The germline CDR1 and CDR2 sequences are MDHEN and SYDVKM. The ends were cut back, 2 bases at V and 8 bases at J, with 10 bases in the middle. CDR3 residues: CASSLHTSDEQFF. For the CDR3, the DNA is TGTGCCAGCAGTTTACATACGTCAGATGAGCAGTTCTTC.

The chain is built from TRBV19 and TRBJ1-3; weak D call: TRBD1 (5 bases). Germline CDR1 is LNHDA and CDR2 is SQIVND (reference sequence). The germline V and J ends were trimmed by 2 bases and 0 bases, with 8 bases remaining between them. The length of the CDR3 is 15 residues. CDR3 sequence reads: CASSIRDYSGNTIYF. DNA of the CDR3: TGTGCCAGTAGTATACGGGACTACTCTGGAAACACCATATATTTT.

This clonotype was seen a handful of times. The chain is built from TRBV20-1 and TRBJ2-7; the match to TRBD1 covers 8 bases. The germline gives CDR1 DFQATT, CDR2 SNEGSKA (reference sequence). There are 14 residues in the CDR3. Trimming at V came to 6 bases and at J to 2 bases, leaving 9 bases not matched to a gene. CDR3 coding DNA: TGCAGTGCCACCCAGACAGGGGTCGCCTACGAGCAGTACTTC. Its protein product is CSATQTGVAYEQYF.

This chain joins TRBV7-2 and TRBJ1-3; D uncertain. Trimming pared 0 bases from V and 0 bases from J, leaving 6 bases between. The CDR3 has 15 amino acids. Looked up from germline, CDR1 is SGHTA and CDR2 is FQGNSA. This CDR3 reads CASSLASLSGNTIYF. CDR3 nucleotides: TGTGCCAGCAGCTTAGCGTCCCTCTCTGGAAACACCATATATTTT.

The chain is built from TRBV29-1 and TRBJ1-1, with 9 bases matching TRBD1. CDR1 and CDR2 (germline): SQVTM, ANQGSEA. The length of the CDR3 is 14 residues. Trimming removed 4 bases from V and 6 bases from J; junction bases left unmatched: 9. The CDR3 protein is CSVAIPGQGAEAFF. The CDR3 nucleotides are TGCAGCGTTGCGATCCCGGGACAGGGTGCTGAAGCTTTCTTT.

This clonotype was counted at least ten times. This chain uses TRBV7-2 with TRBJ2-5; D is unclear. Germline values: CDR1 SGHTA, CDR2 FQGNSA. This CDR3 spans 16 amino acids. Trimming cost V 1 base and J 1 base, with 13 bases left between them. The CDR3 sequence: CASSLVRSSSQETQYF. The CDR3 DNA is TGTGCCAGCAGCTTAGTTCGGTCTAGTAGCCAAGAGACCCAGTACTTC.

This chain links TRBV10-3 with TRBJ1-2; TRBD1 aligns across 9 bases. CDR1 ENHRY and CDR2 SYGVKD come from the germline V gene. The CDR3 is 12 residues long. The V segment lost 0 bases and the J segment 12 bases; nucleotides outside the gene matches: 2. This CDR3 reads CAISESDRGHTF. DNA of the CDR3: TGTGCCATCAGTGAGTCGGACAGGGGCCACACCTTC.

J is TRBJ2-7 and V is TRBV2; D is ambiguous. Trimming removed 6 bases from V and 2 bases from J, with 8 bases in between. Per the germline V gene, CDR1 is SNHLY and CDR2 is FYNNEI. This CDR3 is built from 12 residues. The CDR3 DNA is TGTGCCAGCAGAGTAGGCCCCTACGAGCAGTACTTC. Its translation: CASRVGPYEQYF.

CDR3 loop: CASSLSGRNEAFF. Here the CDR3 DNA reads TGTGCCAGCAGTTTGTCAGGGAGGAATGAAGCTTTCTTT. This rearrangement joins TRBV12-3 or TRBV12-4 to TRBJ1-1; maybe TRBD1 (5 bases). This CDR3 comprises 13 residues. Trimming pared 3 bases from V and 7 bases from J, leaving 12 bases between.

The CDR3 reads CSARGASGIPGELFF. The CDR3 bases are TGCAGTGCTAGAGGGGCTAGCGGGATCCCCGGGGAGCTGTTTTTT. The chain links TRBV20-1 to TRBJ2-2, with TRBD2 matching 9 bases. The V gene end was trimmed by 1 base and the J gene end by 6 bases; junction bases not matched to a gene: 6. CDR1 DFQATT and CDR2 SNEGSKA come from the germline V gene (reference sequence). The CDR3 is 15 residues long.

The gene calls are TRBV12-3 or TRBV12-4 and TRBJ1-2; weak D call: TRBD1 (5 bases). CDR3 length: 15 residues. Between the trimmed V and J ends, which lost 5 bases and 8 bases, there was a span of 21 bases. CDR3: CASSLITRVSLGYTF. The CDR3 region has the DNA TGTGCCAGCAGTCTCATAACCAGGGTTTCCTTGGGCTACACCTTC.

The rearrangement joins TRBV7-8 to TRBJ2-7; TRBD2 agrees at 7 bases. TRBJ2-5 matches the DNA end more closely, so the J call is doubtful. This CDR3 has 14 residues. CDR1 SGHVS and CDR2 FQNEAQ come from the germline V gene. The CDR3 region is CASSLWGGQETQYF. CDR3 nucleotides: TGTGCCAGCAGCCTATGGGGGGGCCAAGAGACCCAGTACTTC.

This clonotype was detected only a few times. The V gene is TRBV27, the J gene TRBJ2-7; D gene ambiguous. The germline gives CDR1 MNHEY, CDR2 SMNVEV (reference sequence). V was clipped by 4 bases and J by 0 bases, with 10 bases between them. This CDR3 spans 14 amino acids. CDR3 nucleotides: TGTGCCAGCAGTTCCCCTGTGTACTCCTACGAGCAGTACTTC. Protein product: CASSSPVYSYEQYF.